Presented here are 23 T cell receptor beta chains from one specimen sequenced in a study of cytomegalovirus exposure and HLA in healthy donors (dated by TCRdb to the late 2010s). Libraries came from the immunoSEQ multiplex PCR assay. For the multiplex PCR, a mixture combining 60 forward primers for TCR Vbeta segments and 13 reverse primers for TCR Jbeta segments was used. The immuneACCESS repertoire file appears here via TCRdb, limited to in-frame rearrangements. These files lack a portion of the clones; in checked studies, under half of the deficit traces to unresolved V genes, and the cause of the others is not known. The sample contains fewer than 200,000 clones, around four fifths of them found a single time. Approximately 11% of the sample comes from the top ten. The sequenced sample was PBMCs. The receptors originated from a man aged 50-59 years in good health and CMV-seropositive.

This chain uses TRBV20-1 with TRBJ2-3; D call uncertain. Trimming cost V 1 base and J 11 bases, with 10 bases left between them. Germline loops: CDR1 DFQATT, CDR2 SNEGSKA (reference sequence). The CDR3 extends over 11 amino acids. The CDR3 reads CSARGPLRQYF. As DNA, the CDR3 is TGCAGTGCTAGAGGTCCTCTGAGGCAGTATTTT.

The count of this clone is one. In DNA form, the CDR3 reads TGTGCCAGTAAATGGACAGGGGATTCTGGGGCCAACGTCCTGACTTTC. It is translated as CASKWTGDSGANVLTF. This chain uses TRBV19 with TRBJ2-6, with TRBD1 matching over 9 bases. The CDR3 totals 16 residues. Trimming at V came to 7 bases and at J to 1 base, leaving 5 bases not matched to a gene. CDR1 and CDR2 from the germline V gene are LNHDA and SQIVND (reference sequence).

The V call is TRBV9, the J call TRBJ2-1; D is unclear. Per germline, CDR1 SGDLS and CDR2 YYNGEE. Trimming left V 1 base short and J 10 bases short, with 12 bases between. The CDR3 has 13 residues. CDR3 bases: TGTGCCAGCAGCGTAACGAGGAGTAGCGAGCAGTTCTTC. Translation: CASSVTRSSEQFF.

CDR3 bases: TGTGCCAGCAGCCTGACAGGGGCGCCCTTAATTCAGTACTTC. It codes for CASSLTGAPLIQYF. This chain uses TRBV5-6 with TRBJ2-4; 8 positions agree with TRBD1. Germline V gene data show CDR1 as SGHDT and CDR2 as YYEEEE. The CDR3 has 14 residues. J gave up 10 bases and V 4 bases, and 10 bases lay outside the gene matches.

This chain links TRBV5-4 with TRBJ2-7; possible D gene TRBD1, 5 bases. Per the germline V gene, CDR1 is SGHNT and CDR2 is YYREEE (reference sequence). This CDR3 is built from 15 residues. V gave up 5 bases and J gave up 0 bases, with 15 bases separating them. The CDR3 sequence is CASSQDVGASYEQYF. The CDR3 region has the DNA TGTGCCAGCAGTCAGGACGTAGGGGCCTCCTACGAGCAGTACTTC.

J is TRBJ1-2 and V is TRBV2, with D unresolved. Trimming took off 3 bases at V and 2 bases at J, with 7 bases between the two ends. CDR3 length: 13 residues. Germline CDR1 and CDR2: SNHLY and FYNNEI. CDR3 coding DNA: TGTGCCAGCAGTGAGGGCACCAACTATGGCTACACCTTC. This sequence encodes CASSEGTNYGYTF.

The CDR3 loop is CASSRPGTFSYEQYF. As DNA, the CDR3 is TGTGCCAGCAGCCGACCCGGGACTTTCTCCTACGAGCAGTACTTC. The V and J genes are TRBV6-5 and TRBJ2-7; D is perhaps TRBD2 (6 bases). CDR3 length equals 15 residues. Trimming left V 6 bases short and J 0 bases short, with 15 bases between. Germline V gene data show CDR1 as MNHEY and CDR2 as SVGAGI.

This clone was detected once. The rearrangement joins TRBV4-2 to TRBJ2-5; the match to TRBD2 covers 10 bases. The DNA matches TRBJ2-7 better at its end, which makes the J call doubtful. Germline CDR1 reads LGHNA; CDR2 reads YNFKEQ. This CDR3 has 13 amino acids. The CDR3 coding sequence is TGTGCCAGCAGCCGCGGACTAGCGGACGAGCAGTACTTC. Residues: CASSRGLADEQYF.

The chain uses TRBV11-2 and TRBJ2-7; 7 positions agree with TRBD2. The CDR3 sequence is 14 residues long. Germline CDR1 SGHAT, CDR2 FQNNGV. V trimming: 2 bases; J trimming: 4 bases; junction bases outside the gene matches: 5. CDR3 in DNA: TGTGCCAGCAGCTTAAGCGGGGACTTTTACGAGCAGTACTTC. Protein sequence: CASSLSGDFYEQYF.

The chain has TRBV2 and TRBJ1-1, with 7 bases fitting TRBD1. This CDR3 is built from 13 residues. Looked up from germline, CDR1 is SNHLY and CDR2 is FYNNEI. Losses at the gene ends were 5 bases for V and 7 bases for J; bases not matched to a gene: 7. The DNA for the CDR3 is TGTGCCAGCAGTTTGACAGGGTTTGATGAAGCTTTCTTT. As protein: CASSLTGFDEAFF.

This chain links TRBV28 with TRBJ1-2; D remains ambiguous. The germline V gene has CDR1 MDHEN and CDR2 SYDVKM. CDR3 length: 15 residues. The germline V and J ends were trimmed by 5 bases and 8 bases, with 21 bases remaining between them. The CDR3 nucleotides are TGTGCCAGCAGTCGTAATGGACCTGGGAGGGAGGGCTACACCTTC. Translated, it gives CASSRNGPGREGYTF.

The CDR3 protein is CASSQEFLQDPTDTQYF. For the CDR3, the DNA is TGTGCCAGCAGCCAAGAGTTTTTACAGGACCCCACAGATACGCAGTATTTT. The rearrangement uses TRBV4-2 and TRBJ2-3; maybe TRBD1 (5 bases). Trimming shortened V by 0 bases and J by 2 bases, and 15 bases separated the two germline ends. The germline V gene encodes CDR1 LGHNA and CDR2 YNFKEQ. There are 17 residues in the CDR3.

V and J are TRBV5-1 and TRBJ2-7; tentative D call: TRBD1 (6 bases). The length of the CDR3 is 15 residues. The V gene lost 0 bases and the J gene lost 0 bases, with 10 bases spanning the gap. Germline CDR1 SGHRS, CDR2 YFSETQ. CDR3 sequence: CASSLERGSSYEQYF. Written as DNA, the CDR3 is TGCGCCAGCAGCTTGGAGAGGGGGAGCTCCTACGAGCAGTACTTC.

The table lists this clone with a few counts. The chain's CDR3 is CASSPSQGAFGTEAFF. DNA of the CDR3: TGTGCCAGCAGTCCCTCGCAGGGGGCGTTTGGCACTGAAGCTTTCTTT. This chain uses TRBV28 with TRBJ1-1, with TRBD1 matching 8 bases. The CDR3 extends over 16 amino acids. Per germline, CDR1 MDHEN and CDR2 SYDVKM. With V trimmed by 5 bases and J by 4 bases, 12 bases remained unmatched.

CDR3: CASSGKTGGGAFF. The CDR3 DNA follows: TGTGCCAGCAGCGGCAAGACAGGGGGGGGAGCTTTCTTT. This chain joins TRBV7-9 and TRBJ1-1; 9 nucleotides agree with TRBD1. The CDR3 runs 13 residues. V gave up 5 bases and J gave up 10 bases; unmatched junction bases: 8. Germline CDR1 SEHNR, CDR2 FQNEAQ (reference sequence).

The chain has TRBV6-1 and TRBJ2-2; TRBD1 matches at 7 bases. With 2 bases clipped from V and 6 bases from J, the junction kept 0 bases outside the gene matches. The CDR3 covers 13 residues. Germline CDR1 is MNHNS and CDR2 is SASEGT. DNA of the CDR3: TGTGCCAGCAGTGAACAGGGGGCCGGGGAGCTGTTTTTT. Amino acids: CASSEQGAGELFF.

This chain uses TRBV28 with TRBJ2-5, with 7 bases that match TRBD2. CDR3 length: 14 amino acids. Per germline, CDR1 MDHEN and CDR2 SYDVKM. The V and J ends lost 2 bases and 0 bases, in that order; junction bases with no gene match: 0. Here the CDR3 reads CASSLAGDQETQYF. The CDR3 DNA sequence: TGTGCCAGCAGTTTAGCGGGGGACCAAGAGACCCAGTACTTC.

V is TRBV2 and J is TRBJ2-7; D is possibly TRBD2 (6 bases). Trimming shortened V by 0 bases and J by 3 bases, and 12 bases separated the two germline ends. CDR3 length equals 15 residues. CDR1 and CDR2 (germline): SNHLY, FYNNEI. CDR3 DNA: TGTGCCAGCAGTGAAGCGCGGAGGAGGGGCTACGAGCAGTACTTC. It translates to CASSEARRRGYEQYF.

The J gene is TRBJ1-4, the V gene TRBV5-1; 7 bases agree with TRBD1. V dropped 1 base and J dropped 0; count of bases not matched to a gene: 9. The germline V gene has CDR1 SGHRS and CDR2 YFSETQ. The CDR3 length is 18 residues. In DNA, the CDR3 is TGCGCCAGCAGCTTGTTAGGCAGGGGGTATGCAACTAATGAAAAACTGTTTTTT. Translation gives CASSLLGRGYATNEKLFF.

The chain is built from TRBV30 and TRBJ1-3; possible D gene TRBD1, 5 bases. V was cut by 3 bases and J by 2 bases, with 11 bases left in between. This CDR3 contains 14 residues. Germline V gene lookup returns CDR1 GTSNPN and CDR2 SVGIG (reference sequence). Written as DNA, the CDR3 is TGTGCCTGGAGGGTTTTGGGGCCTGGAAACACCATATATTTT. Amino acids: CAWRVLGPGNTIYF.

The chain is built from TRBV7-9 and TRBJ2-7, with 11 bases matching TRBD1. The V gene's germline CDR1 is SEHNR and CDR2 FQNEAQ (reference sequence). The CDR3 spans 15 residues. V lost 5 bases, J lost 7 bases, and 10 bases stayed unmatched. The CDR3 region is CASSGEDRGRGEQYF. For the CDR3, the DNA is TGTGCCAGCAGCGGGGAGGACAGGGGGCGTGGGGAGCAGTACTTC.

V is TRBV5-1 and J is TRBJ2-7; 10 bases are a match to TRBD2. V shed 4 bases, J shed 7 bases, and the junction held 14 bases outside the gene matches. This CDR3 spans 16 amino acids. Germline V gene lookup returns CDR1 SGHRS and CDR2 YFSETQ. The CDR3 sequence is CASSHLGLAGVNEQYF. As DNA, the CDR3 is TGCGCCAGCAGCCACCTAGGCCTAGCGGGAGTTAATGAGCAGTACTTC.

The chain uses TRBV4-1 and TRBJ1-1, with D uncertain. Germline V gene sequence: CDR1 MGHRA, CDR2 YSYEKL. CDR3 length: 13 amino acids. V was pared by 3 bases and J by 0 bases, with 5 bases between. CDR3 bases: TGCGCCAGCAGCCACTCGGTGAACACTGAAGCTTTCTTT. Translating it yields CASSHSVNTEAFF.